The rows below give T cell receptor beta chains drawn from one sample of a study of cytomegalovirus exposure and HLA in healthy donors. Clones were sequenced by immunoSEQ multiplex PCR, and TCRdb holds only the in-frame ones, with some missing. The sample lists some 190,000 clones, about 77% seen once, with 2% to 3% in the top ten. The specimen sequenced was PBMCs. Receptors originate from a woman aged 25-40 years in good health and CMV-seropositive. The CDR3 runs from the conserved cysteine through the conserved F or W. D genes are given only for firm matches. A row's size may be missing; if present it is once, few, many or a size class.

size	D	J	V	CDR3	DNA
-	TRBD1	TRBJ1-6	TRBV5-6	CASSPRQGAGYNSPLHF	TGTGCCAGCAGCCCCCGACAGGGGGCTGGCTATAATTCACCCCTCCACTTT
-	-	TRBJ1-6	TRBV7-8	CASSPPPGQFHNSPLHF	TGTGCCAGCAGCCCCCCACCAGGACAGTTCCATAATTCACCCCTCCACTTT
-	-	TRBJ1-3	TRBV7-2	CASSLHQGGSGNTIYF	TGTGCCAGCAGCTTACACCAGGGTGGCTCTGGAAACACCATATATTTT
-	-	TRBJ2-3	TRBV27	CPRGAGIHADTQYF	TGTCCCCGAGGAGCAGGGATCCACGCAGATACGCAGTATTTT
-	TRBD1	TRBJ1-2	TRBV5-1	CASSLAGQGNYGYTF	TGCGCCAGCAGCTTGGCAGGACAGGGGAACTATGGCTACACCTTC
-	-	TRBJ1-3	TRBV2	CASSRLQGISGNTIYF	TGTGCCAGCAGCCGGCTACAGGGAATCTCTGGAAACACCATATATTTT
-	TRBD1	TRBJ1-2	TRBV2	CASSLGQEYGYTF	TGTGCCAGCAGTTTGGGACAGGAATACGGCTACACCTTC
-	TRBD1	TRBJ1-1	TRBV6-1	CASSRQGDEESFF	TGTGCCAGCAGTCGACAGGGGGATGAAGAGAGTTTCTTT
-	TRBD2	TRBJ2-3	TRBV7-2	CASSLAGGRADTQYF	TGTGCCAGCAGTCTAGCGGGGGGCAGGGCAGATACGCAGTATTTT
-	-	TRBJ2-7	TRBV5-4	CASSFGTGRASQYF	TGTGCCAGCAGCTTTGGTACAGGCAGGGCTTCGCAGTACTTC
-	TRBD1	TRBJ2-2	TRBV12-5	CASGLFFAGTGRTGELFF	TGTGCTAGTGGTTTGTTCTTCGCGGGGACAGGGCGGACCGGGGAGCTGTTTTTT
-	-	TRBJ2-7	TRBV5-1	CASSLGSQIYEQYF	TGCGCCAGCAGCTTGGGTTCGCAGATCTACGAGCAGTACTTC
-	TRBD2	TRBJ2-1	TRBV6-6	CASIRLRGTYNEQFF	TGTGCCAGCATCCGGTTGCGGGGGACCTACAATGAGCAGTTCTTC
-	-	TRBJ1-2	TRBV28	CASSLADMGVYTF	TGTGCCAGCAGTTTAGCTGATATGGGCGTCTACACCTTC
-	TRBD2	TRBJ2-3	TRBV27	CASSSPWGSGGYTDTQYF	TGTGCCAGCAGTTCACCCTGGGGTAGCGGGGGGTACACAGATACGCAGTATTTT
-	TRBD1	TRBJ2-1	TRBV27	CASSSGQGADNEQFF	TGTGCCAGCAGTTCCGGACAGGGGGCCGACAATGAGCAGTTCTTC
-	TRBD2	TRBJ2-1	TRBV5-1	CASISGGAYNEQFF	TGCGCCAGCATCTCGGGGGGAGCCTACAATGAGCAGTTCTTC
-	-	TRBJ2-1	TRBV7-3	CASSSGPDSFYNNEQFF	TGTGCCAGCAGCTCCGGACCGGACAGCTTTTACAACAATGAGCAGTTCTTC
-	TRBD1	TRBJ2-7	TRBV5-1	CASSLDRGNDEQYF	TGCGCCAGCAGCTTGGACAGGGGAAACGACGAGCAGTACTTC
-	TRBD1	TRBJ2-1	TRBV5-1	CASSSQGNEQFF	TGCGCCAGCAGCTCACAGGGGAATGAGCAGTTCTTC
once	-	TRBJ1-5	TRBV7-2	CASSLDKNSNQPQHF	TGTGCCAGCAGCTTAGACAAGAATAGCAATCAGCCCCAGCATTTT
-	TRBD2	TRBJ2-3	TRBV9	CASSVDPSGVTDTQYF	TGTGCCAGCAGCGTAGATCCCAGCGGGGTTACAGATACGCAGTATTTT
-	TRBD1	TRBJ1-2	TRBV9	CASTAWDSSNYGYTF	TGTGCCAGCACCGCCTGGGACAGTTCGAACTATGGCTACACCTTC
few	TRBD1	TRBJ2-2	TRBV9	CASSVARQGQNTGELFF	TGTGCCAGCAGCGTAGCTCGACAGGGTCAAAACACCGGGGAGCTGTTTTTT
-	TRBD1	TRBJ1-5	TRBV7-2	CASSLETGGFQPQHF	TGTGCCAGCAGCTTAGAAACAGGGGGCTTTCAGCCCCAGCATTTT
once	TRBD1	TRBJ1-5	TRBV27	CASRPGTGSNQPQHF	TGTGCCAGCAGACCCGGGACAGGTTCGAATCAGCCCCAGCATTTT
-	-	TRBJ2-7	TRBV11-2	CASSLDLRSRAFYEQYF	TGTGCCAGCAGCTTAGATCTACGGTCCAGGGCTTTCTACGAGCAGTACTTC
-	TRBD1	TRBJ2-7	TRBV4-3	CASSPRTGFAYEQYF	TGCGCCAGCAGCCCCAGGACAGGGTTTGCCTACGAGCAGTACTTC
-	-	TRBJ2-3	TRBV27	CASSLRWGQDTQYF	TGTGCCAGCAGCCTTAGATGGGGACAAGATACGCAGTATTTT
few	-	TRBJ2-1	TRBV5-1	CASSPPPYNEQFF	TGCGCCAGCAGCCCCCCCCCTTACAATGAGCAGTTCTTC
-	-	TRBJ1-2	TRBV25-1	CASSGRDTYGYTF	TGTGCCAGCAGTGGCCGGGACACCTATGGCTACACCTTC
once	-	TRBJ2-3	TRBV6-5	CASSYSYSTSTDTQYF	TGTGCCAGCAGTTACTCCTACAGCACTAGCACAGATACGCAGTATTTT
-	-	TRBJ2-1	TRBV2	CASSRFLRISQFF	TGTGCCAGCAGTCGATTTCTTAGAATCTCGCAGTTCTTC